The clone carrying this TCR beta chain was seen repeatedly, ten times or more. The antigen remains undetermined. Researchers took RNA transcripts and amplified the TCR beta CDR3 regions from them. Researchers ran a first-round RT-PCR on the TCR CDR3 using the HTBI primer set. MiXCR, run by TCRdb on the multiplex PCR reads, gives a single entry per CDR3 protein. This sample has 600,000 to 700,000 distinct CDR3 sequences, with about 45% found just once. Investigators excluded patients with uncontrolled infection, other autoimmune disease, pregnancy or lactation. Each diagnosis was grounded in clinical symptoms, serum thyroxine and TRAb, thyroid ultrasound, and orbital computed tomography. The sample comes from a study of T cells in Graves' hyperthyroidism and ophthalmopathy. The study, taken as a whole, reports: From stable hyperthyroidism, ophthalmopathy was set apart by a 13 V-J model.

This CDR3 has 15 residues. From germline, CDR1 is SGHTA and CDR2 FQGTGA. Unmatched junction bases numbered 8, after V lost 5 bases and J lost 2 bases. This sequence originates from an adult man with Graves' disease, either hyperthyroidism or ophthalmopathy (not recorded which). Sequencing was done on a sample of peripheral blood or thyroid tissue (not recorded which). The rearrangement uses TRBV7-3 and TRBJ2-5, with 7 bases that match TRBD1. In nucleotides, the CDR3 is TGTGCCAGCAGCCCCTCGACAGGGTCGCAAGAGACCCAGTACTTC. This sequence encodes CASSPSTGSQETQYF.